Following are 8 T cell receptor beta chains from one sample sequenced in a study of blood T cell repertoires in COVID-19 (dated by TCRdb to 2018 to 2021). Library prep was done by the immunoSEQ multiplex PCR assay. TCRdb holds this immuneACCESS table with in-frame rearrangements only. Some clones are missing; in checked studies, unresolved V genes explain under half, and the rest has no known cause. The sample data list about 330,000 clones, and about 90% of these were observed just once. About 5% of the sample is in the top ten clones. The sample consisted of PBMCs or T cells enriched from blood (not recorded which). These receptor sequences come from a young man who had recovered from COVID-19.

The gene calls are TRBV7-9 and TRBJ1-2, with TRBD1 identical over 10 bases. The CDR3 consists of 15 residues. Looked up from germline, CDR1 is SEHNR and CDR2 is FQNEAQ (reference sequence). V gave up 5 bases and J gave up 2 bases; unmatched junction bases: 5. The CDR3 coding sequence is TGTGCCAGCAGCCCCTGGGACAGGGGCAACTATGGCTACACCTTC. Encoded protein: CASSPWDRGNYGYTF.

V usage is TRBV10-3 and J usage is TRBJ1-2; TRBD1 agrees at 9 bases. Germline CDR1 is ENHRY and CDR2 is SYGVKD. CDR3 length equals 16 residues. The V segment lost 6 bases and the J segment 4 bases; nucleotides outside the gene matches: 12. The CDR3 DNA is TGTGCCATCAGAGCAGACGACAGGGGGGATCGCTATGGCTACACCTTC. This sequence encodes CAIRADDRGDRYGYTF.

The chain links TRBV4-2 to TRBJ2-7, with 10 positions matching TRBD2. The CDR3 length is 16 residues. Germline loops: CDR1 LGHNA, CDR2 YNFKEQ. With 0 bases clipped from V and 3 bases from J, the junction kept 5 bases outside the gene matches. CDR3 sequence (DNA): TGTGCCAGCAGCCAAGATCTACTAGCGGGAAACTACGAGCAGTACTTC. Translated, it gives CASSQDLLAGNYEQYF.

This chain links TRBV12-3 or TRBV12-4 with TRBJ2-1; tentative D call: TRBD1 (6 bases). V lost 7 bases to trimming and J lost 6 bases, with 10 bases between them. The CDR3 spans 12 residues. The CDR3 is CASMGASNEQFF. As DNA, the CDR3 is TGTGCCAGCATGGGGGCGAGCAATGAGCAGTTCTTC.

This clone occurred once. This rearrangement joins TRBV19 to TRBJ2-2; a weak D match, TRBD1 (6 bases). The CDR3 covers 14 residues. Germline V gene data show CDR1 as LNHDA and CDR2 as SQIVND (reference sequence). V gave up 8 bases and J gave up 1 base, with 11 bases separating them. CDR3 DNA sequence: TGTGCCAGTGAACCAGGGGTGAACACCGGGGAGCTGTTTTTT. Amino acid sequence: CASEPGVNTGELFF.

This clone was counted a few times. The chain is built from TRBV7-9 and TRBJ2-3, with 8 bases fitting TRBD1. Trimming at V came to 5 bases and at J to 3 bases, leaving 10 bases not matched to a gene. In germline, CDR1 is SEHNR, CDR2 FQNEAQ (reference sequence). This CDR3 is built from 16 residues. CDR3 protein: CASSRGQGRGTDTQYF. CDR3 bases: TGTGCCAGCAGCCGCGGACAGGGCAGGGGGACAGATACGCAGTATTTT.

The V call is TRBV28, the J call TRBJ1-2; no firm D call. The CDR3 extends over 18 amino acids. Germline CDR1 and CDR2: MDHEN and SYDVKM. Trimming stripped 5 bases from V and 0 bases from J, with 22 bases between. CDR3 nucleotides: TGTGCCAGCAGTGTCGCTTTGGCGGGGAAAAGGGCTAACTATGGCTACACCTTC. Translated, it gives CASSVALAGKRANYGYTF.

The chain recombines TRBV5-8 with TRBJ1-6; a possible D gene is TRBD1 (6 bases). CDR3 size: 15 residues. CDR1 SGHTS and CDR2 YDEGEE come from the germline V gene. V lost 4 bases, J lost 12 bases, and 20 bases lay in between. The CDR3: CASSKTGSLNEPLHF. As DNA, the CDR3 is TGTGCCAGCAGCAAGACAGGATCCCTTAATGAACCCCTCCACTTT.